This entry lists 30 T cell receptor beta chains sequenced from one sample in a study of CD8 T cells in ankylosing spondylitis. TCRdb reanalysed the 5' RACE reads using MiXCR and keeps one entry per CDR3 protein. The sample holds fewer than 350,000 distinct CDR3 sequences, roughly 11% seen once. Sequencing was performed on blood, either unsorted or a sorted T cell fraction (not recorded which). The receptors shown here come from a female donor with ankylosing spondylitis or in good health (not recorded which).

Concerning this clonotype: A clone one base away is much larger, so this may be a read error. The chain carries TRBV10-3 and TRBJ2-7, with D possibly matching TRBD2 (5 bases). V lost 11 bases and J lost 2, with 13 bases in between. The CDR3 runs to 12 residues. Germline assignment: CDR1 ENHRY and CDR2 SYGVKD. Here the CDR3 reads CAAGGVPYEQYF. DNA for the CDR3: TGTGCCGCGGGTGGGGTCCCCTACGAGCAGTACTTC.

In its sample, this clonotype was seen a few times. V and J are TRBV7-2 and TRBJ2-7; 9 bases line up with TRBD2. CDR3 length: 14 residues. Germline lookup yields CDR1 SGHTA and CDR2 FQGNSA. V dropped 1 base and J dropped 3; count of bases not matched to a gene: 1. The CDR3 loop reads CASSLVLAGYEQYF. For the CDR3, the DNA is TGTGCCAGCAGCTTAGTACTAGCGGGCTACGAGCAGTACTTC.

About this clonotype itself: A much larger clone is a single base away; this may be a read error. The chain carries TRBV12-3 or TRBV12-4 and TRBJ1-1; the D is unclear. The germline V and J ends were trimmed by 6 bases and 0 bases, with 20 bases remaining between them. This CDR3 spans 17 amino acids. Here the CDR3 DNA reads TGTGCCAGCAGCCCCTGGCCAGCAAAATTCATGAACACTGAAGCTTTCTTT. Translated: CASSPWPAKFMNTEAFF.

Ten or more counts support this clonotype. The chain couples TRBV5-1 to TRBJ2-2, with no clear D. The CDR3 spans 16 residues. The V gene lost 1 base and the J gene lost 1 base, with 11 bases spanning the gap. Germline V lookup: CDR1 SGHRS, CDR2 YFSETQ. The CDR3 sequence is CASSLYARQNTGELFF. The CDR3 nucleotides read TGCGCCAGCAGCTTGTACGCACGGCAGAACACCGGGGAGCTGTTTTTT. Combining the CDR3 with reference TRBV5-1 and TRBJ2-2 gives the whole variable domain KAGVTQTPRYLIKTRGQQVTLSCSPISGHRSVSWYQQTPGQGLQFLFEYFSETQRNKGNFPGRFSGRQFSNSRSEMNVSTLELGDSALYLCASSLYARQNTGELFFGEGSRLTVL.

This clonotype was counted many times. The chain couples TRBV7-8 to TRBJ1-5; 8 bases fit TRBD1. The junction had 3 bases not matched to a gene; V was cut back by 1 base and J by 7 bases. CDR1 and CDR2 (germline): SGHVS, FQNEAQ. The CDR3 is made up of 14 amino acids. The CDR3 DNA follows: TGTGCCAGCAGCTTAGGACAGGGGTACCAGCCCCAGCATTTT. It specifies CASSLGQGYQPQHF.

This clonotype appeared many times. The chain recombines TRBV18 with TRBJ2-3; D not certain. Germline V gene data show CDR1 as KGHSH and CDR2 as LQKENI. The V end was cut by 3 bases, the J end by 3 bases, with 16 bases between. The CDR3 is made up of 16 amino acids. The DNA for the CDR3 is TGTGCCAGCTCACCTCTTGCAGCGCCGGCAACAGATACGCAGTATTTT. Amino acids: CASSPLAAPATDTQYF. Together with reference TRBV18 and TRBJ2-3, the CDR3 gives the full variable domain: NAGVMQNPRHLVRRRGQEARLRCSPMKGHSHVYWYRQLPEEGLKFMVYLQKENIIDESGMPKERFSAEFPKEGPSILRIQQVVRGDSAAYFCASSPLAAPATDTQYFGPGTRLTVL.

The V gene is TRBV7-2, the J gene TRBJ1-2; D remains ambiguous. V lost 1 base, J lost 10 bases, and 19 bases lay in between. Germline V gene lookup returns CDR1 SGHTA and CDR2 FQGNSA. The CDR3 is made up of 15 amino acids. CDR3 protein: CASSLGGGRIRPYTF. CDR3 in DNA: TGTGCCAGCAGCTTAGGCGGAGGGCGGATCCGGCCCTACACCTTC.

This clonotype was observed many times. The J gene is TRBJ1-1, the V gene TRBV24-1; 8 bases match TRBD1. The CDR3 consists of 15 residues. Germline lookup yields CDR1 KGHDR and CDR2 SFDVKD. The V gene end was trimmed by 3 bases and the J gene end by 5 bases; junction bases not matched to a gene: 7. CDR3 loop: CATSDQTGERTEAFF. The CDR3 DNA reads TGTGCCACCAGTGATCAGACAGGGGAGAGAACTGAAGCTTTCTTT.

This clonotype was picked up a small number of times. V and J are TRBV7-2 and TRBJ2-7, with 12 bases fitting TRBD2. With 6 bases clipped from V and 2 bases from J, the junction kept 5 bases outside the gene matches. The CDR3 has 15 amino acids. From germline, CDR1 is SGHTA and CDR2 FQGNSA. The CDR3 is CASRLLAGGTYEQYF. CDR3 DNA sequence: TGTGCCAGCAGACTACTAGCGGGAGGTACCTACGAGCAGTACTTC.

The sample holds many counts of this clonotype. This rearrangement joins TRBV5-1 to TRBJ2-1; 12 bases are shared with TRBD2. Trimming removed 0 bases from V and 8 bases from J; junction bases left unmatched: 15. Germline CDR1 and CDR2: SGHRS and YFSETQ. The CDR3 has 19 amino acids. DNA for the CDR3: TGCGCCAGCAGCTTGGATTTTGGCCTAGCGGGGGGGCCTAGGGATGAGCAGTTCTTC. It specifies CASSLDFGLAGGPRDEQFF.

J is TRBJ2-1 and V is TRBV10-3; the match to TRBD1 covers 9 bases. Germline V CDR1 and CDR2: ENHRY, SYGVKD. The CDR3 is 14 residues long. Germline trimming cut 10 bases from V and 8 bases from J; bases unmatched to any gene: 12. The CDR3 here is CATVTGQGMDEQFF. The CDR3 bases are TGTGCCACCGTAACGGGACAGGGTATGGATGAGCAGTTCTTC.

This clonotype was recorded at least ten times. The V call is TRBV27, the J call TRBJ1-1, with D possibly being TRBD1 (5 bases). The V end lost 2 bases, the J end lost 1 base, and 20 bases lay between the germline ends. This CDR3 has 18 amino acids. Germline CDR1 reads MNHEY; CDR2 reads SMNVEV (reference sequence). The CDR3 protein is CASSLEVAGPGGNTEAFF. Here the CDR3 DNA reads TGTGCCAGCAGTTTAGAGGTTGCAGGCCCGGGGGGGAACACTGAAGCTTTCTTT.

The chain employs TRBV5-1 and TRBJ1-2; TRBD1 matches 7 bases. Trimming at V came to 0 bases and at J to 0 bases, leaving 5 bases not matched to a gene. Germline CDR1 is SGHRS and CDR2 is YFSETQ. The CDR3 extends over 16 amino acids. Here the CDR3 DNA reads TGCGCCAGCAGCTTGGGGAGGGACAGACCTAACTATGGCTACACCTTC. This translates into CASSLGRDRPNYGYTF. Variable domain in full (rest from reference TRBV5-1 and TRBJ1-2): KAGVTQTPRYLIKTRGQQVTLSCSPISGHRSVSWYQQTPGQGLQFLFEYFSETQRNKGNFPGRFSGRQFSNSRSEMNVSTLELGDSALYLCASSLGRDRPNYGYTFGSGTRLTVV.

This clonotype was detected many times. The V and J genes are TRBV20-1 and TRBJ1-6; no reliable D call. V gave up 6 bases and J gave up 9 bases, with 9 bases separating them. This CDR3 region has 11 residues. The germline V gene has CDR1 DFQATT and CDR2 SNEGSKA (reference sequence). DNA of the CDR3: TGCAGTGCCCCGTCGGCTTCACCCCTCCACTTT. It specifies CSAPSASPLHF.

This clonotype was recorded many times. The chain uses TRBV7-2 and TRBJ2-5; D unresolved. The CDR3 spans 11 residues. V lost 3 bases and J lost 6, with 5 bases in between. Germline V gene sequence: CDR1 SGHTA, CDR2 FQGNSA. CDR3 bases: TGTGCCAGCAGCTTTACCAAGACCCAGTACTTC. Translation gives CASSFTKTQYF.

This clonotype was recorded at least ten times. The rearrangement links TRBV6-2 or TRBV6-3 to TRBJ1-3, with a possible D match to TRBD1 (6 bases). This CDR3 region has 13 residues. V gave up 6 bases and J gave up 3 bases, with 9 bases separating them. Germline CDR1 and CDR2: MNHEY and SVGEGT. The DNA of the CDR3 is TGTGCCAGCAGGCGGGACAATGGAAACACCATATATTTT. Its protein is CASRRDNGNTIYF.

This clonotype was counted at least ten times. This rearrangement joins TRBV9 to TRBJ2-2; D is unresolved. This CDR3 is built from 18 residues. Trimming took off 0 bases at V and 4 bases at J, with 19 bases between the two ends. CDR1 and CDR2 (germline): SGDLS, YYNGEE. Written as DNA, the CDR3 is TGTGCCAGCAGCGTAGGTGGGGTACCCGTTCGAATCACCGGGGAGCTGTTTTTT. This translates into CASSVGGVPVRITGELFF.

V and J are TRBV20-1 and TRBJ2-1, with D possibly TRBD2 on 6 matching bases. CDR1 DFQATT and CDR2 SNEGSKA come from the germline V gene (reference sequence). V was trimmed by 6 bases and J by 5 bases, leaving 17 bases between them. The CDR3 loop spans 14 amino acids. CDR3 residues: CSAPSSEFDNEQFF. CDR3 coding DNA: TGCAGTGCCCCCTCTAGCGAATTCGACAATGAGCAGTTCTTC.

This clonotype was counted ten times or more. The V call is TRBV6-1, the J call TRBJ1-6, with 7 bases aligning to TRBD1. This CDR3 is 14 amino acids long. J gave up 10 bases and V 5 bases, and 8 bases lay outside the gene matches. Germline V gene sequence: CDR1 MNHNS, CDR2 SASEGT. CDR3 protein: CASSRQGKQSPLHF. CDR3 nucleotide sequence: TGTGCCAGCAGTAGACAGGGCAAACAGTCACCCCTCCACTTT.

The chain uses TRBV3-1 and TRBJ2-2; the D gene could be TRBD1 or TRBD2 (7 bases each). The CDR3 has 18 amino acids. V dropped 2 bases and J dropped 6 bases, with 22 bases sitting between them. Per the germline V gene, CDR1 is LGHDT and CDR2 is YNNKEL (reference sequence). The CDR3 nucleotides are TGTGCCAGCAGCCAAAGTTTCAGCGGGACAGCGAGGGCCGGGGAGCTGTTTTTT. Its translation is CASSQSFSGTARAGELFF. The full variable domain, with the rest looked up from reference TRBV3-1 and TRBJ2-2, is DTAVSQTPKYLVTQMGNDKSIKCEQNLGHDTMYWYKQDSKKFLKIMFSYNNKELIINETVPNRFSPKSPDKAHLNLHINSLELGDSAVYFCASSQSFSGTARAGELFFGEGSRLTVL.

This clonotype was counted many times. The chain uses TRBV20-1 and TRBJ1-4; TRBD1 might be the D (6 bases). Germline CDR1 reads DFQATT; CDR2 reads SNEGSKA (reference sequence). Trimming pared 0 bases from V and 8 bases from J, leaving 13 bases between. This CDR3 region has 14 residues. The CDR3 protein is CSARDPPGTEKLFF. The CDR3 DNA is TGCAGTGCTAGAGATCCCCCAGGGACAGAAAAACTGTTTTTT.

The sample holds a few counts of this clonotype. V and J are TRBV12-3 or TRBV12-4 and TRBJ2-5; weak D call: TRBD1 (6 bases). CDR3 length equals 14 residues. Trimming took 9 bases from V and 5 from J, leaving 19 bases between them. CDR3 nucleotide sequence: TGTGCCAGTGGGCGCCGTGAGGGGGAGGAGACCCAGTACTTC. It translates to CASGRREGEETQYF.

This clonotype was observed many times. The V gene is TRBV11-2, the J gene TRBJ2-7; D is unresolved. The CDR3 sequence is 15 residues long. Trimming removed 2 bases at V and 3 bases at J, with 14 bases between. The germline V gene encodes CDR1 SGHAT and CDR2 FQNNGV. The CDR3 DNA reads TGTGCCAGCAGCTTATATGGTACGCAGGTCTACGAGCAGTACTTC. Translated, it gives CASSLYGTQVYEQYF.

In its sample, this clonotype was seen many times. Here the CDR3 reads CATSRDRGSGEKLFF. The CDR3 bases are TGTGCCACCAGCAGAGATCGTGGATCTGGGGAAAAACTGTTTTTT. This chain links TRBV15 with TRBJ1-4; D is undetermined. The CDR3 contains 15 residues. The ends were cut back, 0 bases at V and 8 bases at J, with 13 bases in the middle. The germline V gene encodes CDR1 LNHNV and CDR2 YYDKDF (reference sequence).

To note about this clonotype: This could be a read error, since a much larger clone is one nucleotide away. The conserved closing phenylalanine or tryptophan is absent in this CDR3, likely reflecting a read error. The CDR3 spells CASSFSTGPYEQYL. The CDR3 DNA reads as TGTGCCAGCAGTTTTTCGACAGGTCCCTACGAGCAGTACCTC. The chain combines TRBV27 with TRBJ2-7; a possible D gene is TRBD1 (6 bases). The CDR3 totals 14 residues. Trimming pared 3 bases from V and 2 bases from J, leaving 11 bases between. Germline values: CDR1 MNHEY, CDR2 SMNVEV (reference sequence).

The chain couples TRBV27 to TRBJ1-5; D is unresolved. Germline-derived CDR1 and CDR2 are MNHEY and SMNVEV (reference sequence). Trimming cost V 3 bases and J 0 bases, with 9 bases left between them. The CDR3 spans 15 residues. The CDR3 nucleotides are TGTGCCAGCAGTTTGTCGGAGTATAGCAATCAGCCCCAGCATTTT. Translating it yields CASSLSEYSNQPQHF.

In this sample, this clonotype turned up many times. V usage is TRBV5-5 and J usage is TRBJ2-1, with 8 bases aligning to TRBD1. This CDR3 is 16 amino acids long. After removal of 0 bases from V and 2 bases from J, the junction contained 4 bases not matched to a gene. Germline loops: CDR1 SGHKS, CDR2 YYEKEE (reference sequence). Here the CDR3 reads CASSLGTGLTYNEQFF. In nucleotides, the CDR3 is TGTGCCAGCAGCTTGGGGACAGGGCTCACCTACAATGAGCAGTTCTTC.

This clonotype was counted only a few times. One junction end does not reproduce the germline sequence, and a read error may be involved. This chain connects TRBV11-2 to TRBJ2-1; 16 nucleotides line up with TRBD2. CDR1 and CDR2 from the germline V gene are SGHAT and FQNNGV. CDR3 size: 16 residues. The CDR3 nucleotides are TGTGCCAGCAGCCGAGAATTACCGGGACTAGCGGGGGGGCTACGGTTC. Protein product: CASSRELPGLAGGLRF.

This clonotype was observed many times. In DNA, the CDR3 is TGCAGTGCTAGACGGACAGGGGGCGTTTTCTTT. Translation gives CSARRTGGVFF. The V and J genes are TRBV20-1 and TRBJ1-1; 11 nucleotides agree with TRBD1. With 2 bases clipped from V and 13 bases from J, the junction kept 3 bases outside the gene matches. Germline CDR1 and CDR2: DFQATT and SNEGSKA (reference sequence). The length of the CDR3 is 11 residues.

This clonotype was seen a few times. The chain uses TRBV5-1 and TRBJ2-3; 10 positions match TRBD2. The CDR3 has 17 amino acids. The junction had 10 bases not matched to a gene; V was cut back by 4 bases and J by 2 bases. The germline CDR1 and CDR2 sequences are SGHRS and YFSETQ. CDR3 nucleotide sequence: TGCGCCAGCAGCCTACGACAAGCGGGGGGGTCCACAGATACGCAGTATTTT. As protein: CASSLRQAGGSTDTQYF.